This T cell receptor beta chain was identified in a study of OX40 agonist ivuxolimab in advanced cancers. Regarding the complete study: Ivuxolimab was a fully human IgG2 agonistic monoclonal antibody targeting the costimulatory receptor OX40 (CD134). The paper describes the monotherapy dose-escalation part (N ≈ 52 patients) of the phase I trial of ivuxolimab. Patients were allowed to have had prior anti-PD-1, anti-PD-L1 or anti-CTLA-4 therapy, and approximately 39% of the dose-escalation patients had been treated with checkpoint inhibitors. Three dose-escalation patients achieved partial responses, one with hepatocellular carcinoma and two with cutaneous melanoma. Of the 50 to 55 dose-escalation patients, hepatocellular carcinoma was present in about 20, melanoma in roughly 15, renal cell carcinoma in 9 and head and neck cancer in 9. The point of sequencing TCRbeta in the periphery was to test whether ivuxolimab changed TCR sequence diversity and drove clonal T-cell expansion. In the dose-escalation cohort, around four fifths of patients were male, and the mean age was approximately 60 years, with a range of roughly 20 to 85. Intravenous ivuxolimab was administered to patients every 2 weeks at six dose levels: 0.01, 0.1, 0.3, 1.5, 3 and 10 mg/kg. What the authors observed across the whole study: The antigen specificity of the clonally expanded peripheral T cells was not determined. Clonal expansion of both CD4+ and CD8+ blood T cells was observed from baseline to week 6 at doses 0.1 to 3.0 mg/kg. Partial responders in the 0.1-3.0 mg/kg groups had among the lowest normalized peripheral clonal expansion, especially among CD8+ T cells. After ivuxolimab, more expanded clones were found on average in CD8+ T cells than in CD4+ T cells. Low levels of normalized T-cell clonal expansion were also shown by some nonresponding patients.

To sequence the TCRbeta CDR3 region, genomic DNA was isolated from the sorted cells. TCRbeta CDR3 regions were sequenced using the immunoSEQ Assay. The table was pulled from immuneACCESS by TCRdb, which kept in-frame rearrangements only. Such tables lose some clones; where checked, under half of the loss comes from unresolved V genes, and the rest has no known cause. Counted in this sample were about 31,000 clones; more than 90% of them appeared once. About 30% of the sample is held by the ten biggest clonotypes. The trial excluded patients who had a history of autoimmune disease or were on systemic immunosuppression. Peripheral blood for TCR sequencing was collected from all dose cohorts at baseline, on cycle 4 day 1, and on cycle 7 day 1. Samples came from an open-label, multicenter, first-in-human phase I dose-escalation trial of ivuxolimab. Adults with locally advanced or metastatic melanoma, renal cell, hepatocellular, or head and neck squamous cell carcinoma were enrolled in the trial. Before TCR sequencing, CD4+ T cells and CD8+ T cells from peripheral blood were sorted into separate populations.

Worth noting for this clone: Its recognized antigen is unknown. No quality values exist for individual bases; no much larger clone is one base distant.

This TCR derives from an adult with an advanced solid tumor such as melanoma, head and neck, liver or kidney cancer. This specimen was CD4+ or CD8+ T cells sorted from blood, taken in a trial of the OX40 agonist ivuxolimab.

The CDR3 region: CASSLVAGGPPTDTQYF. The DNA sequence reads TGTGCCAGCAGCCTTGTAGCGGGGGGGCCCCCCACAGATACGCAGTATTTT. The V and J segments used are TRBV7-9 and TRBJ2-3, with 11 junctional bases fitting TRBD2. The CDR3 runs 17 residues from the cysteine to the phenylalanine. The DNA shown is the 51-base CDR3, in frame from base 1. Taken from the germline V gene (reference sequence), the CDR1 and CDR2 loops are SEHNR and FQNEAQ. Clipping removes 5 bases from V and 2 bases from J, with 9 as the unmatched junction base count.